These T cell receptor beta chains were read from a single sample in a study of identical twins. TCRdb called the 5' RACE reads again in MiXCR, with one record for every CDR3 protein. This sample has 400,000 to 500,000 distinct CDR3 sequences, with approximately 14% found just once. The data also belong to a second study, concerning yellow fever vaccine responses in identical twins.

The source material was CD4+ T cells sorted from blood. These receptors were taken from a young woman in good health. The CDR3 runs from the conserved cysteine through the conserved F or W. The D gene is left open where the match is weak. Size values are once, few and many counts, or a class for expanded clones, and some rows have none.

size	V	J	D	DNA	CDR3
few	TRBV5-6	TRBJ2-7	.	TGTGCCAGCAGCCGTTACGCTGACTACGAGCAGTACTTC	CASSRYADYEQYF
few	TRBV6-2/TRBV6-3	TRBJ2-7	.	TGTGCCAGCAAAAACGGAGGGGGGTACGAGCAGTACTTC	CASKNGGGYEQYF
.	TRBV4-3	TRBJ2-3	TRBD1	TGCGCCAGCAGCACAGGGGAAGGGGACACAGATACGCAGTATTTT	CASSTGEGDTDTQYF
.	TRBV6-1	TRBJ2-7	.	TGTGCCAGCAGTCAAGGACTAACGGGGGAGCAGTACTTC	CASSQGLTGEQYF
.	TRBV24-1	TRBJ2-7	TRBD2	TGTGCCACCAGTGATGGACTAGCGGGAGGAGCCTACGAGCAGTACTTC	CATSDGLAGGAYEQYF
.	TRBV6-6	TRBJ1-1	.	TGTGCCAGCAGATCTGGGACGGCGGAAGCTTTCTTT	CASRSGTAEAFF
few	TRBV7-9	TRBJ2-3	.	TGTGCCAGCAGCATTCAGGGAATTACGCAGTATTTT	CASSIQGITQYF
many	TRBV4-3	TRBJ2-1	.	TGCGCCAGCAGCCAAGGTTTTGGTACCATCTCCTACAATGAGCAGTTCTTC	CASSQGFGTISYNEQFF
.	TRBV7-2	TRBJ2-7	.	TGTGCCAGCAGCCAAGGGCTAGTTGCCTACGAGCAGTACTTC	CASSQGLVAYEQYF
.	TRBV6-1	TRBJ2-7	.	TGTGCCAGCAGTGAAGAGAGGGGGGCCAGGAACGAGCAGTACTTC	CASSEERGARNEQYF
few	TRBV19	TRBJ1-1	TRBD1	TGTGCCAGTAGCTGGACAGGGGAAACTGAAGCTTTCTTT	CASSWTGETEAFF
.	TRBV30	TRBJ1-1	.	TGTGCCTGGAGTAACCGGGACGGTAAAGCTTTCTTT	CAWSNRDGKAFF
.	TRBV20-1	TRBJ2-3	.	TGCAGTGCTAGAGATGACAGCGGTACGCAGTATTTT	CSARDDSGTQYF
.	TRBV6-5	TRBJ2-7	.	TGTGCCAGCAGTACCCGAAGAGGGGCTACCACAGGGCAGTACTTC	CASSTRRGATTGQYF
.	TRBV28	TRBJ1-5	.	TGTGCCAGCAGTTCCAGGAGCGGGTTTAGCAATCAGCCCCAGCATTTT	CASSSRSGFSNQPQHF
.	TRBV20-1	TRBJ2-4	TRBD2	TGCAGTGCTGGGTCTAGCGGGGCTCGGTACTTC	CSAGSSGARYF
.	TRBV7-2	TRBJ2-1	TRBD2	TGTGCCAGCAGCTTGTTCGGACTAGTGGGCCACAATGAGCAGTTCTTC	CASSLFGLVGHNEQFF
.	TRBV3-1	TRBJ2-3	TRBD2	TGTGCCAGCAGCCAATTACTAGCGGGGGGCACAGATACGCAGTATTTT	CASSQLLAGGTDTQYF
few	TRBV7-8	TRBJ1-5	.	TGTGCCAGCAGCCGTCGGGATAGCAATCAGCCCCAGCATTTT	CASSRRDSNQPQHF
.	TRBV6-1	TRBJ1-5	.	TGTGCCAGCACCGGCGCCCGGAGGGACAATCAGCCCCAGCATTTT	CASTGARRDNQPQHF
many	TRBV5-1	TRBJ2-7	.	TGCGCCAGCAGCTTGGAGGTCGGGTCTTACGAGCAGTACTTC	CASSLEVGSYEQYF
many	TRBV20-1	TRBJ2-1	TRBD1	TGCAGTGCTAGCTCCGGGACAGGGGGGCATGAGCAGTTCTTC	CSASSGTGGHEQFF
.	TRBV7-2	TRBJ2-2	TRBD1	TGTGCCAGCAGCCCTAAAAGGGGGGACAGGGATGCCGGGGAGCTGTTTTTT	CASSPKRGDRDAGELFF
once	TRBV19	TRBJ2-1	TRBD2	TGTGCCAGTAGCCCCAAACCGGGACTAGCGGGGGGATCCTACAATGAGCAGTTCTTC	CASSPKPGLAGGSYNEQFF
.	TRBV27	TRBJ2-1	.	TGTGCCAGCAGTATAATTCATAAGGGGACCCAAGGAAATGAGCAGTTCTTC	CASSIIHKGTQGNEQFF
.	TRBV7-9	TRBJ2-3	.	TGTGCCAGCAGCTCAGCCGTGCGGTCCTACACAGATACGCAGTATTTT	CASSSAVRSYTDTQYF
few	TRBV6-2/TRBV6-3	TRBJ2-2	.	TGTGCCAGCAGTTTAATACGGGAGACCGGGGAGCTGTTTTTT	CASSLIRETGELFF
.	TRBV5-4	TRBJ2-3	.	TGTGCCAGCAGCTTAGACCCTGTCCTGTCCTCCACAGATACGCAGTATTTT	CASSLDPVLSSTDTQYF
.	TRBV18	TRBJ2-1	TRBD2	TGTGCCAGCTCACCGGATTTAGCGGGATTTAATGAGCAGTTCTTC	CASSPDLAGFNEQFF
many	TRBV6-1	TRBJ2-7	TRBD1	TGTGCCAGCAGTGCCGACAGGGCCTCCTACGAGCAGTACTTC	CASSADRASYEQYF
few	TRBV10-1	TRBJ2-2	TRBD1	TGCGCCAGCAGTGTAGGACAGGGGGCTAACACCGGGGAGCTGTTTTTT	CASSVGQGANTGELFF
.	TRBV30	TRBJ2-2	TRBD2	TGTGCCTGGAGTGGCGGGAGAAGGAGCGGGGAGCTGTTTTTT	CAWSGGRRSGELFF
many	TRBV20-1	TRBJ2-1	.	TGCAGTGCTAGTGGTTTTATTATAGGAGAAAATGAGCAGTTCTTC	CSASGFIIGENEQFF
.	TRBV2	TRBJ2-5	.	TGTGCCAGCAACCGACGGGAAGAGACCCAGTACTTC	CASNRREETQYF
few	TRBV6-1	TRBJ2-7	TRBD2	TGTGCCAGCAGAAACTTCGGGACTAGCGGGGGGCTGGGGAACGAGCAGTACTTC	CASRNFGTSGGLGNEQYF
.	TRBV20-1	TRBJ2-1	.	TGCAGTGCTAGTCAATCTAGTTACGGTGAGCAGTTCTTC	CSASQSSYGEQFF
few	TRBV5-1	TRBJ1-5	.	TGCGCCAGCAGCTTGGGATCGGGGGGCGATCAGCCCCAGCATTTT	CASSLGSGGDQPQHF
few	TRBV10-3	TRBJ2-3	TRBD2	TGTGCCATCAGCTTAGCGGGGACTAGCACAGATACGCAGTATTTT	CAISLAGTSTDTQYF
.	TRBV6-5	TRBJ2-6	.	TGTGCCAGCAGTTACACCGGCAGGGGCTCTGGGGCCAACGTCCTGACTTTC	CASSYTGRGSGANVLTF
.	TRBV5-1	TRBJ1-6	TRBD1	TGCGCCAGCAGCTGGGACAGGATAAGCTCCTATAATTCACCCCTCCACTTT	CASSWDRISSYNSPLHF
few	TRBV24-1	TRBJ2-2	TRBD1	TGTGCCACCAGTGAGCACAGGGGTTACGGGGAGCTGTTTTTT	CATSEHRGYGELFF
few	TRBV5-1	TRBJ2-7	.	TGCGCCAGCAGCTTGGGTAGCTCCCTAAACTACGAGCAGTACTTC	CASSLGSSLNYEQYF
.	TRBV3-1	TRBJ2-4	TRBD1	TGTGCCAGCAGCCAAACAGGGGAAGCCAAAAACATTCAGTACTTC	CASSQTGEAKNIQYF
.	TRBV9	TRBJ2-1	TRBD2	TGTGCCAGCAACCGCCAGAGCGGGGGGCCCAATGAGCAGTTCTTC	CASNRQSGGPNEQFF